Listed below are T cell receptor beta chains from one sample, sequenced in a study of blood T cells in healthy people across ages. TCRdb re-analysed the 5' RACE reads in MiXCR, keeping a single row per CDR3 protein. Of about a million distinct CDR3 sequences in the sample, approximately 50% are singletons; the top ten hold over 20%. Sequencing was performed on blood. The receptors originated from a woman aged 55-69 years in good health. CDR3s include the opening cysteine and the closing phenylalanine or tryptophan. The D gene is left open where the match is weak. Size is omitted from some rows. Given values are once, few, many or a class for expanded clones.

V: TRBV28
size: NA
J: TRBJ2-7
D: TRBD2
CDR3: CASTNRGEIYEQYF
DNA: TGTGCCAGCACTAATCGGGGGGAGATCTACGAGCAGTACTTC

V: TRBV13
size: NA
J: TRBJ2-3
D: TRBD2
CDR3: CASSPQGTSGSIATDTQYF
DNA: TGTGCCAGCAGCCCTCAAGGGACTAGCGGGAGTATTGCCACAGATACGCAGTATTTT

V: TRBV5-1
size: few
J: TRBJ2-5
D: NA
CDR3: CASSLAARNRQETQYF
DNA: TGCGCCAGCAGCTTGGCGGCCAGGAACCGACAAGAGACCCAGTACTTC

V: TRBV15
size: NA
J: TRBJ1-5
D: NA
CDR3: CATSFGRDNQPQHF
DNA: TGTGCCACCAGTTTTGGACGGGACAATCAGCCCCAGCATTTT

V: TRBV20-1
size: NA
J: TRBJ1-2
D: TRBD1
CDR3: CSASHPGTAYGYTF
DNA: TGCAGTGCTAGCCACCCCGGGACAGCCTATGGCTACACCTTC

V: TRBV7-2
size: NA
J: TRBJ2-1
D: NA
CDR3: CASSLLRDKRDNEQFF
DNA: TGTGCCAGCAGCTTACTCCGGGACAAACGCGACAATGAGCAGTTCTTC

V: TRBV4-1
size: many
J: TRBJ2-7
D: NA
CDR3: CASSQVVSYEQYF
DNA: TGCGCCAGCAGCCAAGTGGTGTCCTACGAGCAGTACTTC

V: TRBV24-1
size: once
J: TRBJ2-5
D: TRBD2
CDR3: CATSDPTSGRSETQYF
DNA: TGTGCCACCAGTGACCCTACTAGCGGGAGGTCTGAGACCCAGTACTTC

V: TRBV6-2/TRBV6-3
size: NA
J: TRBJ1-5
D: NA
CDR3: CASTLRQSSNQPQHF
DNA: TGTGCCAGCACTCTCAGGCAGTCTAGCAATCAGCCCCAGCATTTT

V: TRBV7-2
size: NA
J: TRBJ1-1
D: NA
CDR3: CASDNSIAEAFF
DNA: TGTGCCAGCGATAACAGTATCGCTGAAGCTTTCTTT

V: TRBV7-4
size: NA
J: TRBJ1-6
D: NA
CDR3: CASSLARGSLNSPLHF
DNA: TGTGCCAGCAGCTTAGCGCGGGGCAGTCTGAATTCACCCCTCCACTTT

V: TRBV20-1
size: once
J: TRBJ2-2
D: NA
CDR3: CSARRGQNTGELFF
DNA: TGCAGTGCTAGAAGGGGACAGAACACCGGGGAGCTGTTTTTT

V: TRBV7-2
size: NA
J: TRBJ2-3
D: NA
CDR3: CASSFTSPDTQYF
DNA: TGTGCCAGCAGCTTCACTAGCCCAGATACGCAGTATTTT

V: TRBV20-1
size: NA
J: TRBJ1-2
D: NA
CDR3: CSARDFRRGGYTF
DNA: TGCAGTGCTAGAGATTTTCGGCGGGGAGGCTACACCTTC

V: TRBV4-2
size: once
J: TRBJ2-2
D: NA
CDR3: CASSQVIPRNTGELFF
DNA: TGTGCCAGCAGCCAAGTGATCCCCAGAAACACCGGGGAGCTGTTTTTT

V: TRBV6-1
size: NA
J: TRBJ1-1
D: TRBD1
CDR3: CASVWTGGYTEAFF
DNA: TGTGCCAGCGTCTGGACAGGGGGCTACACTGAAGCTTTCTTT

V: TRBV18
size: NA
J: TRBJ2-4
D: TRBD1
CDR3: CASSPGQGSGEYF
DNA: TGTGCCAGCTCGCCGGGACAGGGATCCGGGGAGTACTTC

V: TRBV29-1
size: NA
J: TRBJ2-7
D: TRBD1
CDR3: CSVGTRQGADNEQYF
DNA: TGCAGCGTTGGAACCCGACAGGGGGCGGACAATGAGCAGTACTTC

V: TRBV7-2
size: NA
J: TRBJ2-7
D: NA
CDR3: CASSSRASISSSYEQYF
DNA: TGTGCCAGCAGCTCCCGGGCGAGCATCTCGAGCTCCTACGAGCAGTACTTC

V: TRBV6-2/TRBV6-3
size: NA
J: TRBJ2-7
D: NA
CDR3: CASSYSNRLSYEQYF
DNA: TGTGCCAGCAGTTACTCTAACAGGCTGTCTTACGAGCAGTACTTC

V: TRBV29-1
size: NA
J: TRBJ2-7
D: NA
CDR3: CSVGGTYEQYF
DNA: TGCAGCGTTGGAGGGACCTACGAGCAGTACTTC

V: TRBV9
size: few
J: TRBJ2-3
D: NA
CDR3: CASSPRVEGPGTDTQYF
DNA: TGTGCCAGCAGCCCGAGGGTCGAGGGTCCGGGTACAGATACGCAGTATTTT

V: TRBV7-2
size: NA
J: TRBJ2-7
D: NA
CDR3: CASSPRTGTEQYF
DNA: TGTGCCAGCAGCCCGAGGACGGGTACCGAGCAGTACTTC

V: TRBV20-1
size: NA
J: TRBJ2-7
D: TRBD1
CDR3: CSAPGQGRREQYF
DNA: TGCAGTGCCCCCGGACAGGGTCGGCGCGAGCAGTACTTC

V: TRBV7-6
size: NA
J: TRBJ2-1
D: TRBD2
CDR3: CASSRGGPSYNEQFF
DNA: TGTGCCAGCAGCCGCGGGGGACCCTCCTACAATGAGCAGTTCTTC

V: TRBV21-1
size: NA
J: TRBJ1-2
D: NA
CDR3: CASSKGPPTGKPNYGYTF
DNA: TGTGCCAGCAGCAAAGGTCCCCCCACAGGGAAACCTAACTATGGCTACACCTTC

V: TRBV7-9
size: few
J: TRBJ2-7
D: NA
CDR3: CASSLAYESDVYYEQYF
DNA: TGTGCCAGCAGCTTAGCGTACGAGTCAGATGTCTATTACGAGCAGTACTTC

V: TRBV4-1
size: NA
J: TRBJ1-5
D: NA
CDR3: CASSHAFSNQPQHF
DNA: TGCGCCAGCAGCCACGCATTTAGCAATCAGCCCCAGCATTTT

V: TRBV20-1
size: NA
J: TRBJ2-1
D: NA
CDR3: CSARDRGRAYNEQFF
DNA: TGCAGTGCTAGAGATCGAGGCAGGGCCTACAATGAGCAGTTCTTC

V: TRBV7-2
size: NA
J: TRBJ1-2
D: TRBD1
CDR3: CASSPAPGQGTGYTF
DNA: TGTGCCAGCAGCCCAGCCCCGGGACAGGGGACTGGCTACACCTTC

V: TRBV9
size: once
J: TRBJ1-6
D: NA
CDR3: CASSVAYRGRDSPLHF
DNA: TGTGCCAGCAGCGTAGCCTATCGGGGGAGAGATTCACCCCTCCACTTT

V: TRBV27
size: few
J: TRBJ2-7
D: TRBD2
CDR3: CASKDGGVAGVYEQYF
DNA: TGTGCCAGCAAGGACGGTGGGGTAGCGGGAGTTTACGAGCAGTACTTC

V: TRBV12-3/TRBV12-4
size: NA
J: TRBJ2-2
D: TRBD2
CDR3: CASSSASGRTGELFF
DNA: TGTGCCAGCAGTTCCGCTAGCGGGAGGACCGGGGAGCTGTTTTTT

V: TRBV6-5
size: NA
J: TRBJ1-1
D: NA
CDR3: CASSYDVNYEAFF
DNA: TGTGCCAGCAGTTACGATGTGAACTATGAAGCTTTCTTT

V: TRBV3-1
size: NA
J: TRBJ2-5
D: NA
CDR3: CASSHFRETQYF
DNA: TGTGCCAGCAGCCACTTCCGAGAGACCCAGTACTTC

V: TRBV7-9
size: NA
J: TRBJ2-3
D: TRBD2
CDR3: CASSPEGGPSTDTQYF
DNA: TGTGCCAGCAGCCCCGAGGGAGGGCCCAGCACAGATACGCAGTATTTT

V: TRBV11-1
size: many
J: TRBJ2-7
D: NA
CDR3: CASSRNLVSYEQYF
DNA: TGTGCCAGCAGCCGGAATCTGGTTTCCTACGAGCAGTACTTC